This is a list of T cell receptor beta chains from one sample in a study of OX40 agonist ivuxolimab in advanced cancers. Clones were sequenced by immunoSEQ multiplex PCR, and TCRdb holds only the in-frame ones, with some missing. The profile covers approximately 70,000 clones, with 86% appearing a single time and approximately 3% taken by the ten largest. The sample consisted of CD4+ or CD8+ T cells sorted from blood, taken in a trial of the OX40 agonist ivuxolimab. Receptor source: an adult with an advanced solid tumor such as melanoma, head and neck, liver or kidney cancer. Each CDR3 is given without its conserved first and last residue. Each record gives: J gene, V gene, D gene, clone size, CDR3 protein. D genes are given only for firm matches. Size is stated for part of the rows, as once, few or many counts, or as a class when the clone is expanded.

TRBJ2-3,TRBV4-1,-,-,ASSQERWGGTDTQY
TRBJ1-5,TRBV5-1,TRBD1,once,ASSLGQGGPNQPQH
TRBJ2-4,TRBV28,-,-,ASSFEDRNIQY
TRBJ1-1,TRBV2,-,-,ASSEARAGDTEAF
TRBJ2-5,TRBV5-4,-,-,ASSSQGAPREETQY
TRBJ1-2,TRBV5-5,TRBD1,-,ASSWDRGLYGYT
TRBJ1-1,TRBV5-6,-,few,ASSLSEGAEAF
TRBJ2-5,TRBV19,TRBD2,-,ASRANLAGVQETQY
TRBJ1-6,TRBV6-5,-,few,ASTPYQGTGSPLH
TRBJ1-5,TRBV6-1,-,-,ASSELHQPQH
TRBJ1-6,TRBV11-2,-,-,ASSRGQGVNSPLH
TRBJ1-1,TRBV5-5,TRBD1,-,ASSLALGSQGAVAF